This TCR beta chain stems from a study of T cell responses to AZD1222 COVID-19 vaccine. Clones were read by immunoSEQ multiplex PCR, and TCRdb kept only the in-frame ones, dropping some. The sample lists 100,000 or so clones, roughly 87% occurring once. J lost 0 bases, V lost 5 bases, and 4 bases had no gene match. The germline V gene encodes CDR1 SGHTA and CDR2 FQGTGA. The CDR3 totals 16 residues. The material was peripheral blood, obtained 28 days after the second AZD1222 dose. The chain joins TRBV7-3 to TRBJ2-2; the match to TRBD2 covers 9 bases. The clonotype originates from an adult who received the AZD1222 COVID-19 vaccine. CDR3 residues: CASSPTSGPNTGELFF. CDR3 DNA: TGTGCCAGCAGCCCGACTAGCGGCCCGAACACCGGGGAGCTGTTTTTT.